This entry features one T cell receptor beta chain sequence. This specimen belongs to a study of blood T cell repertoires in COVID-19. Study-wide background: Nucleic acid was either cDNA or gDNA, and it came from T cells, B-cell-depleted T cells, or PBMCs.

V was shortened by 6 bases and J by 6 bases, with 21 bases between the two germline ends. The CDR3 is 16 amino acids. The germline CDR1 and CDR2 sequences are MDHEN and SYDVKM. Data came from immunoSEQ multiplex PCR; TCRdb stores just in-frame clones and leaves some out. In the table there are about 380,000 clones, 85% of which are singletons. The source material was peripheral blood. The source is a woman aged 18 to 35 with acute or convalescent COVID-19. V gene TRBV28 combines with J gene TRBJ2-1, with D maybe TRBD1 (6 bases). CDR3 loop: CASRPGWGQRTNEQFF. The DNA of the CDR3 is TGTGCCAGCAGACCTGGATGGGGGCAAAGGACCAATGAGCAGTTCTTC.